This T cell receptor (beta chain) comes out of a study of T cell changes during pregnancy in multiple sclerosis. The J segment lost 7 bases and the V segment lost 1 base, leaving 7 bases of the junction unmatched. This CDR3 is 16 amino acids long. The germline gives CDR1 SGHVS, CDR2 FQNEAQ. Assay used: immunoSEQ multiplex PCR; TCRdb lists only in-frame clones, some missing. This table holds roughly 27,000 clones, approximately 91% found once. This chain links TRBV7-8 with TRBJ1-5, with 10 bases lining up with TRBD1. Sequenced here: CD8+ T cells from peripheral blood mononuclear cells, sampled in the second trimester of pregnancy. This clonotype was obtained from a female donor with multiple sclerosis, enrolled in a pregnancy study. The CDR3 DNA sequence: TGTGCCAGCAGCTTAGGGACAGGGGGGTTGGGGCAGCCCCAGCATTTT. Amino acid sequence: CASSLGTGGLGQPQHF.